This paragraph reports one TCR beta chain. Antigen unknown. This sample was taken from a study of T cell responses to AZD1222 COVID-19 vaccine. Study-level points and caveats: Donors were largely white British and mainly female; clonal diversity was possibly underestimated.

Assay: immunoSEQ multiplex PCR; the TCRdb copy retains only in-frame clones and omits some. The sample contains 84,000 or so clones, nearly 90% of which appear only once. Germline loops: CDR1 SGHVS, CDR2 FQNEAQ. Trimming shortened V by 6 bases and J by 0 bases, and 9 bases separated the two germline ends. This CDR3 contains 14 residues. The rearrangement joins TRBV7-8 to TRBJ1-3; D is ambiguous. The TCR was taken from an adult in good health. The material sequenced was peripheral blood, taken on day 0 of AZD1222 vaccination. The CDR3 DNA follows: TGTGCCAGCAGTTCACAGAGCTCTGGAAACACCATATATTTT. Translation gives CASSSQSSGNTIYF.